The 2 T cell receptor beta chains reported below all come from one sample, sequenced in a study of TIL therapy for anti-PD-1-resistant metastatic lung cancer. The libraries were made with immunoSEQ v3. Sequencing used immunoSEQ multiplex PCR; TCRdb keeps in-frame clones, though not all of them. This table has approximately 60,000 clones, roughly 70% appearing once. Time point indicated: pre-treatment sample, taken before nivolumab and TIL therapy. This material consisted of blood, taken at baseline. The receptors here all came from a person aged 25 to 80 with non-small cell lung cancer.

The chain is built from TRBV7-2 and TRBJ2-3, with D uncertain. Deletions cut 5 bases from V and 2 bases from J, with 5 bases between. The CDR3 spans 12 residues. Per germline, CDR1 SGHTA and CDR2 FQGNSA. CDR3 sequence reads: CASSITTDTQYF. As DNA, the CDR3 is TGTGCCAGCAGCATAACCACAGATACGCAGTATTTT.

The CDR3 protein is CASSEASGPAYEQFF. The CDR3 region has the DNA TGTGCCAGCAGTGAAGCTAGCGGCCCCGCATATGAGCAGTTCTTC. V is TRBV6-4 and J is TRBJ2-1, with 7 bases that match TRBD2. The CDR3 spans 15 residues. Per germline, CDR1 MRHNA and CDR2 SNTAGT. The trim removed 3 bases at V and 8 bases at J, leaving 10 bases unmatched.